This T cell receptor beta chain was observed in a study of beta chain features in type 1 diabetes (dated by TCRdb to 2016 to 2018). As for the study more broadly: Mean age, gender distribution, total cell number and subset yield were not different between patients and healthy donors. A total of roughly 98,000,000 sorted cells were examined across all samples, and a strong correlation was observed between cell number per subset and RNA yield. In the study, TCRB repertoires of sorted circulating CD4+ T cell subsets from recently diagnosed type 1 diabetes patients were compared with those of matched healthy donors. Regulatory and stem cell-like memory subsets were isolated from only 8 patients and about eight healthy donors, whereas naive and central memory subsets came from all 28 donors.

Overall study outcomes, separate from this receptor: Shorter templates might have been favored by PCR, but patient and control samples were amplified and corrected together, so both groups would have been affected equally by any skew. In all four CD4+ subsets, TCRB CDR3 length was moderately but significantly shorter in type 1 diabetes patients. Because small numbers of individuals were included in the HLA sub-analyses, any influence of HLA type on TCRB rearrangement was left unresolved. Naive, central memory and regulatory TCRB repertoires appeared to be more similar among patients than among healthy donors. Because cDNA was sequenced instead of genomic DNA, highly expressing activated cells could be over-represented, though the groups showed no difference in activation or CD3 levels. Patients with type 1 diabetes made fewer insertions and deleted more nucleotides at VDJ recombination sites, implying thymic rearrangement abnormalities.

A single peripheral blood draw of approximately 120 mL on average was collected from each donor into heparinised tubes. Using a panel that included CD45RO, CCR7, CD25, CD127, CD95 and CD27, naive, central memory, regulatory and stem cell-like memory CD4+ T cells were sorted on a BD FACSAria II. Every sorted population had a purity above 95%. Right away, PBMCs were isolated by Lymphoprep density gradient centrifugation and were stained directly, with no culture step. So that batch effects would be minimized, each experiment stained and sorted samples in pairs, pairing one healthy donor with one patient. The sample holds a few counts of this clone. Its antigen is currently not known. No base qualities exist here, and no much larger clone lies one base off it. The entire amount of isolated RNA was reverse transcribed using the High Capacity cDNA Reverse Transcription Kit, so the sequenced TCRB transcripts were expressed ones. Deep immunoSEQ sequencing was applied to naive, central memory and regulatory T cell samples, giving an average of around 3.4 million total reads per sample. Sorted cells were lysed in RLT buffer, and RNA was extracted using DNase-treated RNeasy Micro or Mini kits according to cell number. Each cell subset was processed separately to prevent cross-contamination, with patient and healthy donor samples processed together. Using the immunoSEQ multiplex PCR, TCRB sequences were amplified from cDNA into 87-bp fragments spanning the CDR3 region. The amplicons were sequenced using the Illumina HiSeq platform. On the authors' methods: PCR bias was computationally corrected using synthetic template baselines, reads within Hamming distance 2 were collapsed, and singletons that could not be merged were discarded. Reads were aligned against IMGT so that V, D and J genes, CDR3 length and insertions or deletions at six rearrangement sites could be assigned. Within each subset, clonotype counts were normalized to sorted cell number, after which true diversity and Gini coefficients were computed with the tcR R package. The overlap coefficient, calculated on TCRB nucleotide sequences, was used to quantify repertoire sharing. The table comes from immuneACCESS by way of TCRdb, which keeps in-frame sequences with V and J called. Part of the clones is missing from these tables; in studies checked, under half for an unresolved V gene and the rest for unknown reasons. Clone size and V and J calls were adopted from that table, with D and trimming inferred from the DNA. The sample contains roughly 140,000 clones, 10% of them found a single time. The top ten clonotypes cover less than 0.5% of the sample.

There are 14 amino acids in the CDR3, from cysteine to phenylalanine inclusive. Only CDR3 DNA remains: 42 bases, in frame from the first base. Germline trimming: 6 bases from V, 4 bases from J; junction bases outside gene matches: 7. From a lookup of the germline V gene, CDR1 and CDR2 are SGHTA and FQGNSA. The receptor's source is a man aged 25 to 40 with type 1 diabetes. Sequencing was performed on central memory CD4+ T cells from blood. The chain couples TRBV7-2 to TRBJ2-3; 7 junctional bases match TRBD1. CDR3 reads: CASRGQYAADTQYF. The DNA reads as follows: TGTGCCAGCAGGGGACAGTATGCGGCAGATACGCAGTATTTT.